This passage covers 20 T cell receptor beta chains from one sample sequenced in a study of T cell responses to AZD1222 COVID-19 vaccine. Clones were read by immunoSEQ multiplex PCR, and TCRdb kept only the in-frame ones, dropping some. The profile shows 100,000 or so clones, about 85% of them singletons. The source material was peripheral blood, sampled on day 0 of AZD1222 vaccination. The receptors were gathered from an adult in good health.

V usage is TRBV5-6 and J usage is TRBJ1-4, with D perhaps matching TRBD1 (5 bases). Germline loops: CDR1 SGHDT, CDR2 YYEEEE. The CDR3 totals 17 residues. The V end lost 3 bases, the J end lost 2 bases, and 17 bases lay between the germline ends. The CDR3 reads CASSSPTEWGTNEKLFF. In DNA form, the CDR3 reads TGTGCCAGCAGCTCCCCGACAGAGTGGGGGACTAATGAAAAACTGTTTTTT.

The chain uses TRBV2 and TRBJ2-3; the match to TRBD2 covers 11 bases. The trim removed 6 bases at V and 6 bases at J, leaving 2 bases unmatched. Looked up from germline, CDR1 is SNHLY and CDR2 is FYNNEI. The CDR3 runs to 13 residues. The CDR3 reads CASSASGRDTQYF. CDR3 in DNA: TGTGCCAGCAGCGCTAGCGGGAGGGATACGCAGTATTTT.

The chain carries TRBV19 and TRBJ1-2; D gene uncertain. CDR1 LNHDA and CDR2 SQIVND come from the germline V gene (reference sequence). Deletions cut 6 bases from V and 6 bases from J, with 8 bases between. The CDR3 length is 11 residues. The chain's CDR3 is CASRIQNGYTF. The CDR3 nucleotides read TGTGCCAGTAGGATACAAAATGGCTACACCTTC.

This rearrangement joins TRBV18 to TRBJ1-2; 7 bases fit TRBD1. V trimming: 6 bases; J trimming: 0 bases; junction bases outside the gene matches: 10. The CDR3 covers 16 residues. CDR1 is KGHSH and CDR2 is LQKENI in the germline V gene. CDR3 DNA: TGTGCCAGCTCCCCTGGGGGGGACAGAGCTAACTATGGCTACACCTTC. As protein: CASSPGGDRANYGYTF.

J is TRBJ2-1 and V is TRBV5-1, with 8 nucleotides matching TRBD2. CDR3 size: 15 residues. Germline-derived CDR1 and CDR2 are SGHRS and YFSETQ. V shed 3 bases, J shed 3 bases, and the junction held 5 bases outside the gene matches. In nucleotides, the CDR3 is TGCGCCAGCAGCTCAGCGGGAGTAAACTACAATGAGCAGTTCTTC. Amino acid sequence: CASSSAGVNYNEQFF. The whole variable domain, filled in from reference TRBV5-1 and TRBJ2-1, reads KAGVTQTPRYLIKTRGQQVTLSCSPISGHRSVSWYQQTPGQGLQFLFEYFSETQRNKGNFPGRFSGRQFSNSRSEMNVSTLELGDSALYLCASSSAGVNYNEQFFGPGTRLTVL.

This clone has just one count. The chain combines TRBV2 with TRBJ2-7, with TRBD2 matching 11 bases. V dropped 4 bases and J dropped 3; count of bases not matched to a gene: 2. The CDR3 contains 14 residues. The germline gives CDR1 SNHLY, CDR2 FYNNEI. DNA for the CDR3: TGTGCCAGCAGTGTCGGGACTAGCGGCTACGAGCAGTACTTC. Translating gives CASSVGTSGYEQYF.

The genes are TRBV11-3 and TRBJ2-1; no firm D call. Trimming shortened V by 2 bases and J by 8 bases, and 10 bases separated the two germline ends. This CDR3 is built from 13 residues. Germline values: CDR1 SGHNT, CDR2 YENEEA. CDR3 nucleotides: TGTGCCAGCAGCTTAAATCTCGCGCATGAGCAGTTCTTC. This encodes CASSLNLAHEQFF.

This chain uses TRBV14 with TRBJ1-1; D gene uncertain. The V end lost 4 bases, the J end lost 10 bases, and 19 bases lay between the germline ends. The CDR3 contains 14 residues. Germline CDR1 is SGHDN and CDR2 is FVKESK. CDR3 bases: TGTGCCAGCAGCCCCCCGGACCCTCCCCCGGGAGCTTTCTTT. Encoded protein: CASSPPDPPPGAFF.

The chain recombines TRBV19 with TRBJ1-1; TRBD1 might be the D (5 bases). V was pared by 3 bases and J by 0 bases, with 11 bases between. The germline V gene encodes CDR1 LNHDA and CDR2 SQIVND (reference sequence). The CDR3 has 15 amino acids. The CDR3 region is CASSMSPTVNTEAFF. In DNA form, the CDR3 reads TGTGCCAGTAGTATGTCTCCGACAGTGAACACTGAAGCTTTCTTT.

The chain employs TRBV19 and TRBJ2-5; D is possibly TRBD1 or TRBD2 (6 bases each). The V gene's germline CDR1 is LNHDA and CDR2 SQIVND (reference sequence). With 0 bases removed from V and 4 bases from J, the gap between germline ends came to 12 bases. The CDR3 has 15 residues. The CDR3 DNA reads as TGTGCCAGTAGTATAGATCTGGGGGGCCTAGAGACCCAGTACTTC. Amino acids: CASSIDLGGLETQYF. Combining the CDR3 with reference TRBV19 and TRBJ2-5 gives the whole variable domain DGGITQSPKYLFRKEGQNVTLSCEQNLNHDAMYWYRQDPGQGLRLIYYSQIVNDFQKGDIAEGYSVSREKKESFPLTVTSAQKNPTAFYLCASSIDLGGLETQYFGPGTRLLVL.

This chain uses TRBV7-6 with TRBJ1-2, with 8 nucleotides matching TRBD1. Germline V gives CDR1 SGHVS, CDR2 FNYEAQ. J gave up 3 bases and V 6 bases, and 9 bases lay outside the gene matches. CDR3 length equals 15 residues. CDR3 sequence: CASSYTGTGDYGYTF. The CDR3 DNA follows: TGTGCCAGCAGTTATACCGGGACAGGAGACTATGGCTACACCTTC.

The chain employs TRBV30 and TRBJ2-7; 12 nucleotides align to TRBD2. V lost 4 bases, J lost 7 bases, and 5 bases stayed unmatched. The CDR3 sequence is 13 residues long. CDR1 GTSNPN and CDR2 SVGIG come from the germline V gene (reference sequence). The CDR3 region has the DNA TGTGCCTGGAAGGGTCTAGCGGGAGGGGAGCAGTACTTC. Protein sequence: CAWKGLAGGEQYF.

The chain recombines TRBV6-2 or TRBV6-3 with TRBJ1-1; 9 positions match TRBD1. CDR1 and CDR2 (germline): MNHEY, SVGEGT. The CDR3 sequence is 14 residues long. Unmatched junction bases numbered 5, after V lost 4 bases and J lost 5 bases. CDR3 nucleotide sequence: TGTGCCAGCAGTTTACAGGGGGCGGGTACTGAAGCTTTCTTT. It encodes CASSLQGAGTEAFF.

The gene calls are TRBV28 and TRBJ2-7; TRBD1 might be the D (6 bases). Per the germline V gene, CDR1 is MDHEN and CDR2 is SYDVKM. This CDR3 is built from 14 residues. The V and J ends lost 6 bases and 6 bases respectively, with 18 bases between them. The CDR3 coding sequence is TGTGCCAGCAGAGGTATGGGGGCTGGAGGCGAGCAGTACTTC. This encodes CASRGMGAGGEQYF.

The chain uses TRBV7-2 and TRBJ2-3, with unresolved D. The germline CDR1 and CDR2 sequences are SGHTA and FQGNSA. V shed 1 base and J shed 0 bases, with 5 bases lying between them. CDR3 size: 14 residues. CDR3 amino acids: CASSLGSSTDTQYF. In nucleotides, the CDR3 is TGTGCCAGCAGCTTAGGTAGCAGCACAGATACGCAGTATTTT.

This clone was seen at least ten times. This chain joins TRBV5-6 and TRBJ1-6, with 7 bases matching TRBD1. The CDR3 sequence is 15 residues long. Germline CDR1 is SGHDT and CDR2 is YYEEEE. The J segment lost 6 bases and the V segment lost 0 bases, leaving 3 bases of the junction unmatched. The CDR3 region has the DNA TGTGCCAGCAGCTTGGGACAGGGAGGTAATTCACCCCTCCACTTT. Encoded protein: CASSLGQGGNSPLHF.

V is TRBV5-1 and J is TRBJ1-1; D ambiguous. The V end was cut by 4 bases, the J end by 6 bases, with 16 bases between. From germline, CDR1 is SGHRS and CDR2 YFSETQ. This CDR3 is built from 14 residues. As DNA, the CDR3 is TGCGCCAGCAGCCCGCTCCCGGAGAGGGCTGAAGCTTTCTTT. Translation: CASSPLPERAEAFF.

The V and J genes are TRBV11-3 and TRBJ1-4; D possibly corresponds to TRBD1 (5 bases). This CDR3 region has 17 residues. Germline-derived CDR1 and CDR2 are SGHNT and YENEEA. The V end lost 0 bases, the J end lost 7 bases, and 18 bases lay between the germline ends. The CDR3 protein is CASSLDEVGGRSEKLFF. DNA of the CDR3: TGTGCCAGCAGCTTAGATGAGGTCGGGGGTCGATCTGAAAAACTGTTTTTT.

This sequence joins TRBV2 and TRBJ1-6; 7 bases fit TRBD1. V lost 4 bases and J lost 10; bases outside the gene matches: 7. The germline gives CDR1 SNHLY, CDR2 FYNNEI. The CDR3 has 14 residues. The CDR3 reads CASSGRTGGSPLHF. The CDR3 DNA reads as TGTGCCAGCAGTGGCAGGACAGGAGGCTCACCCCTCCACTTT. Variable domain in full (rest from reference TRBV2 and TRBJ1-6): EPEVTQTPSHQVTQMGQEVILRCVPISNHLYFYWYRQILGQKVEFLVSFYNNEISEKSEIFDDQFSVERPDGSNFTLKIRSTKLEDSAMYFCASSGRTGGSPLHFGNGTRLTVT.

V usage is TRBV27 and J usage is TRBJ1-5, with D possibly being TRBD1 (5 bases). V was cut by 6 bases and J by 1 base, with 16 bases left in between. The length of the CDR3 is 16 residues. Germline-derived CDR1 and CDR2 are MNHEY and SMNVEV (reference sequence). DNA of the CDR3: TGTGCCAGCAGCCATATTGGGGCAGGAAGCAATCAGCCCCAGCATTTT. Translated, it gives CASSHIGAGSNQPQHF.